The sequence of this T cell receptor beta chain was determined in a study of tissue T cells after allogeneic stem cell transplantation. Findings and limits, study-wide: Some tissue clones might be persisting host cells; their alloreactivity or antigen specificity was not determined. Anatomically similar tissues had similar TCR repertoires within each patient. Blood and spleen captured only part of the tissue TCR repertoire.

Stated time point: mouse harvest day 14 after allogeneic transplant. Tail vein injection delivered 10^7 T-cell-depleted bone marrow cells and 10^6 splenic CD5+ T cells. This mouse GVHD model was MHC-mismatched B6 to BALB/c, profiled day 7 or 14. This clone was seen a handful of times. Its antigen remains unidentified. These gene names are mouse names. The read terminates 1 residue before the CDR3 end, so the remaining end is supplied by the germline J gene. Sequencing was performed with immunoSEQ multiplex PCR; in TCRdb, only in-frame clones are kept and a portion is missing. The data show under 9,000 clones, with approximately 34% seen just once and about 3.3% held by the top ten. Germline V CDR1 and CDR2: KGHPV, FQNQEV (reference sequence). The junction had 1 base not matched to a gene; V was cut back by 4 bases and J by 5 bases. The CDR3 loop spans 14 amino acids.

Sequencing was done on a sample of skin. This chain joins TRBV26 and TRBJ2-5; TRBD2 matches at 12 bases. The clonotype comes from a female BALB/c mouse given C57BL/6 T cells with graft-versus-host disease after an allogeneic hematopoietic cell transplant. The DNA read from the CDR3 is TGTGCCAGCAGTCCGACTGGGGGGGCAGACACCCAGTAC. This gives the protein CASSPTGGADTQY. The whole CDR3 protein reads CASSPTGGADTQYF.